A single sample is the source of the 17 T cell receptor beta chains below, sequenced in a study of cytomegalovirus exposure and HLA in healthy donors. A multiplex PCR was run with 60 Vbeta primers and 13 Jbeta primers. The table came from immunoSEQ multiplex PCR; TCRdb's copy has only in-frame clones and leaves some out. This repertoire shows some 110,000 clones, 81% found once; its top ten account for 3% to 5%. Material: PBMCs. The receptor source for this set is a woman in her 30s in good health and CMV-seronegative.

The rearrangement joins TRBV10-3 to TRBJ2-2; 8 bases match TRBD2. Unmatched junction bases numbered 10, after V lost 1 base and J lost 0 bases. Germline CDR1 ENHRY, CDR2 SYGVKD. The CDR3 has 19 amino acids. The CDR3 region is CAISEWAVGAGANTGELFF. For the CDR3, the DNA is TGTGCCATCAGTGAGTGGGCGGTAGGAGCGGGGGCGAACACCGGGGAGCTGTTTTTT.

This clone was detected only once. V and J are TRBV7-8 and TRBJ2-7; 9 bases line up with TRBD2. Germline values: CDR1 SGHVS, CDR2 FQNEAQ. With V trimmed by 0 bases and J by 0 bases, 9 bases remained unmatched. The CDR3 spans 18 residues. CDR3 sequence reads: CASSLAASGNPNSYEQYF. The CDR3, as DNA: TGTGCCAGCAGCTTAGCGGCTAGCGGGAACCCAAACTCCTACGAGCAGTACTTC.

The chain combines TRBV7-9 with TRBJ2-2; D unclear. The CDR3 loop spans 16 amino acids. In germline, CDR1 is SEHNR, CDR2 FQNEAQ (reference sequence). Trimming took off 5 bases at V and 4 bases at J, with 17 bases between the two ends. CDR3 amino acids: CASSAFELGVTGELFF. The CDR3 DNA follows: TGTGCCAGCAGCGCCTTTGAGCTTGGAGTCACCGGGGAGCTGTTTTTT.

This clone came up once. The V gene is TRBV25-1, the J gene TRBJ2-6; the D gene is possibly TRBD1 (7 bases). Trimming removed 0 bases at V and 4 bases at J, with 13 bases between. The length of the CDR3 is 17 residues. Per the germline V gene, CDR1 is MGHDK and CDR2 is SYGVNS. Written as DNA, the CDR3 is TGTGCCAGCAGTGAATATCGGCGGGGACAGGGGGCCAACGTCCTGACTTTC. Translated: CASSEYRRGQGANVLTF.

The chain recombines TRBV28 with TRBJ1-2; 8 bases are a match to TRBD1. Germline loops: CDR1 MDHEN, CDR2 SYDVKM. Trimming cost V 6 bases and J 3 bases; bases outside gene matches: 6. This CDR3 region has 14 residues. The CDR3 spells CASRPRTGYYGYTF. CDR3 nucleotide sequence: TGTGCCAGCAGGCCGAGGACAGGGTACTATGGCTACACCTTC.

This chain connects TRBV7-9 to TRBJ2-1, with 10 bases identical to TRBD1. Germline CDR1 reads SEHNR; CDR2 reads FQNEAQ (reference sequence). With V trimmed by 5 bases and J by 7 bases, 11 bases remained unmatched. The CDR3 covers 16 residues. The CDR3 coding sequence is TGTGCCAGCAGCCCAACCGGGACAGGGGAAGTTAATGAGCAGTTCTTC. Translating it yields CASSPTGTGEVNEQFF.

This chain uses TRBV28 with TRBJ2-7, with 11 bases matching TRBD1. From germline, CDR1 is MDHEN and CDR2 SYDVKM. J lost 7 bases, V lost 2 bases, and 4 bases had no gene match. The length of the CDR3 is 14 residues. CDR3 residues: CASSLGQGAREQYF. CDR3 nucleotide sequence: TGTGCCAGCAGTTTAGGACAGGGGGCGCGGGAGCAGTACTTC.

The V and J genes are TRBV11-2 and TRBJ2-2, with 10 bases identical to TRBD1. CDR1 is SGHAT, CDR2 FQNNGV, per germline. The junction had 8 bases not matched to a gene; V was cut back by 7 bases and J by 6 bases. The CDR3 sequence is 15 residues long. The CDR3 bases are TGTGCCAGCATCCCCGTGACAGGGGGCCCCGGGGAGCTGTTTTTT. It encodes CASIPVTGGPGELFF.

The V call is TRBV6-5, the J call TRBJ2-3, with TRBD2 identical over 10 bases. The V and J ends lost 4 bases and 6 bases, in that order; junction bases with no gene match: 7. Germline lookup yields CDR1 MNHEY and CDR2 SVGAGI. CDR3 length: 15 amino acids. In nucleotides, the CDR3 is TGTGCCAGCAGTTCAGCGGGAGGGCCAGGGGATACGCAGTATTTT. Its protein is CASSSAGGPGDTQYF.

The V and J genes are TRBV5-1 and TRBJ1-6; TRBD1 matches 10 bases. The ends lost 4 bases at V and 5 bases at J; junction bases unmatched: 3. The CDR3 runs to 15 residues. CDR1 is SGHRS and CDR2 is YFSETQ in the germline V gene. For the CDR3, the DNA is TGCGCCAGCAGCGGACAGGGGGTAAATAATTCACCCCTCCACTTT. This gives the protein CASSGQGVNNSPLHF.

The rearrangement links TRBV5-1 to TRBJ2-1; TRBD2 agrees at 10 bases. The CDR3 is 16 residues long. V dropped 6 bases and J dropped 4; count of bases not matched to a gene: 10. CDR1 is SGHRS and CDR2 is YFSETQ in the germline V gene. In nucleotides, the CDR3 is TGCGCCAGCACCCAGACCGGACTAGCGGAGTACAATGAGCAGTTCTTC. This codes for CASTQTGLAEYNEQFF.

The genes are TRBV5-1 and TRBJ1-2, with D unclear. The CDR3 contains 15 residues. V lost 5 bases, J lost 5 bases, and 19 bases lay in between. Germline-derived CDR1 and CDR2 are SGHRS and YFSETQ. The CDR3 loop is CASSPTLGRDYGYTF. The CDR3 coding sequence is TGCGCCAGCAGTCCCACCCTGGGCAGAGATTATGGCTACACCTTC.

Only a few counts were recorded for this clone. The chain employs TRBV7-2 and TRBJ1-2, with unresolved D. Looked up from germline, CDR1 is SGHTA and CDR2 is FQGNSA. Trimming removed 1 base from V and 6 bases from J, with 6 bases in between. This CDR3 is built from 12 residues. CDR3 sequence (DNA): TGTGCCAGCAGCTTAGGGCTCGATGGCTACACCTTC. This sequence encodes CASSLGLDGYTF. The full variable domain, in which reference TRBV7-2 and TRBJ1-2 provide the parts outside the CDR3, is GAGVSQSPSNKVTEKGKDVELRCDPISGHTALYWYRQSLGQGLEFLIYFQGNSAPDKSGLPSDRFSAERTGGSVSTLTIQRTQQEDSAVYLCASSLGLDGYTFGSGTRLTVV.

The V and J genes are TRBV5-1 and TRBJ2-7, with 10 bases that match TRBD1. Germline-derived CDR1 and CDR2 are SGHRS and YFSETQ. There are 14 residues in the CDR3. V was pared by 5 bases and J by 4 bases, with 6 bases of the junction left unmatched. CDR3 in DNA: TGCGCCAGCAGTCCCCTGGACAGGGGGTACGAGCAGTACTTC. Translating gives CASSPLDRGYEQYF.

The chain has TRBV11-2 and TRBJ2-7; 10 bases map to TRBD1. V was pared by 1 base and J by 3 bases, with 0 bases of the junction left unmatched. The CDR3 extends over 14 amino acids. The germline CDR1 and CDR2 sequences are SGHAT and FQNNGV. Here the CDR3 reads CASSLGTGGYEQYF. The DNA for the CDR3 is TGTGCCAGCAGCTTAGGGACAGGGGGCTACGAGCAGTACTTC.

This chain connects TRBV9 to TRBJ2-7; 7 nucleotides agree with TRBD1. With 3 bases clipped from V and 5 bases from J, the junction kept 5 bases outside the gene matches. Per the germline V gene, CDR1 is SGDLS and CDR2 is YYNGEE. This CDR3 spans 13 amino acids. CDR3 DNA sequence: TGTGCCAGCAGCGCCCAGACAGGGAACGAGCAGTACTTC. It codes for CASSAQTGNEQYF. Using reference TRBV9 and TRBJ2-7 for the parts outside the CDR3, the full variable domain is DSGVTQTPKHLITATGQRVTLRCSPRSGDLSVYWYQQSLDQGLQFLIQYYNGEERAKGNILERFSAQQFPDLHSELNLSSLELGDSALYFCASSAQTGNEQYFGPGTRLTVT.

The chain couples TRBV7-2 to TRBJ1-4; D may be TRBD1 (5 bases). Per germline, CDR1 SGHTA and CDR2 FQGNSA. V shed 5 bases and J shed 1 base, with 11 bases lying between them. The length of the CDR3 is 15 residues. The CDR3 coding sequence is TGTGCCAGCAGCGCCCGGAGGGGAACTAATGAAAAACTGTTTTTT. This translates into CASSARRGTNEKLFF.